One sample yielded the 11 T cell receptor beta chains listed below, sequenced in a study of blood T cell repertoires in COVID-19 (TCRdb year 2020). The protocol used for the library was the immunoSEQ multiplex PCR assay. In TCRdb, the immuneACCESS table is reduced to in-frame sequences with V and J assigned. These tables do not hold every clone; where another copy was compared, an unresolved V gene accounts for under half, and the others remain unexplained. The sample table lists tens of thousands of clones, around 90% of them with a count of one. Around 5.8% of the sample is in the top ten clones. Material for sequencing was peripheral blood. These receptors came from a human donor in a cohort sampled during active COVID-19.

Only a few counts were recorded for this clone. The V call is TRBV5-4, the J call TRBJ2-2; 8 bases are a match to TRBD2. Losses at the gene ends were 4 bases for V and 1 base for J; bases not matched to a gene: 6. The CDR3 sequence is 16 residues long. Germline CDR1 and CDR2: SGHNT and YYREEE (reference sequence). In DNA form, the CDR3 reads TGTGCCAGCAGCCCGCTAGCGGGCCAGAACACCGGGGAGCTGTTTTTT. Protein: CASSPLAGQNTGELFF.

The V call is TRBV2, the J call TRBJ1-6; perhaps TRBD1 as D (6 bases). The CDR3 has 13 amino acids. Germline CDR1 is SNHLY and CDR2 is FYNNEI. V gave up 0 bases and J gave up 14 bases, with 11 bases separating them. The CDR3 DNA sequence: TGTGCCAGCAGTGAAGCCCAGGGGTTCGCCCTCCACTTT. It codes for CASSEAQGFALHF.

V and J are TRBV12-3 or TRBV12-4 and TRBJ1-6; D is undetermined. Trimming left V 8 bases short and J 11 bases short, with 16 bases between. The CDR3 totals 13 residues. The CDR3 region has the DNA TGTGCCAGCGGGTCCGGGGATGGCACACCCCTCCACTTT. It translates to CASGSGDGTPLHF.

The chain carries TRBV4-2 and TRBJ2-1; the match to TRBD2 covers 11 bases. The ends lost 0 bases at V and 9 bases at J; junction bases unmatched: 7. In germline, CDR1 is LGHNA, CDR2 YNFKEQ. The CDR3 is 16 residues long. The DNA for the CDR3 is TGTGCCAGCAGCCAAGATTGGCTAGCGGGGGGCGGTGAGCAGTTCTTC. It is translated as CASSQDWLAGGGEQFF.

The chain joins TRBV27 to TRBJ2-3; maybe TRBD2 (7 bases). CDR1 is MNHEY and CDR2 is SMNVEV in the germline V gene (reference sequence). The CDR3 is 14 amino acids. V lost 3 bases, J lost 9 bases, and 16 bases lay in between. The CDR3 sequence is CASSFGGAHRTQYF. The DNA of the CDR3 is TGTGCCAGCAGTTTTGGGGGGGCCCATAGAACGCAGTATTTT.

The V gene is TRBV25-1, the J gene TRBJ2-5; 9 bases align to TRBD1. The CDR3 runs 13 residues. The V segment lost 5 bases and the J segment 5 bases; nucleotides outside the gene matches: 3. Germline CDR1 is MGHDK and CDR2 is SYGVNS. In DNA, the CDR3 is TGTGCCAGCAGTTCACAGGGGGCCGAGACCCAGTACTTC. Protein product: CASSSQGAETQYF.

This chain connects TRBV3-1 (or the pseudogene TRBV3-2) to TRBJ2-6, with D unclear. This CDR3 is built from 17 residues. V lost 1 base and J 0 bases, leaving 10 bases between the germline ends. The germline V gene encodes CDR1 LGHDT and CDR2 YNNKEL (reference sequence). The CDR3: CASSQGGTYSGANVLTF. CDR3 bases: TGTGCCAGCAGCCAAGGAGGTACCTACTCTGGGGCCAACGTCCTGACTTTC.

The gene calls are TRBV7-3 and TRBJ2-1, with 10 bases matching TRBD2. The CDR3 covers 16 residues. CDR1 is SGHTA, CDR2 FQGTGA, per germline. With V trimmed by 4 bases and J by 10 bases, 13 bases remained unmatched. The chain's CDR3 is CASSYGQRGGRWEQFF. The DNA of the CDR3 is TGTGCCAGCAGCTACGGACAGCGGGGGGGCCGATGGGAGCAGTTCTTC.

This chain joins TRBV5-4 and TRBJ2-5; a possible D gene is TRBD1 (6 bases). This CDR3 is 15 amino acids long. V lost 0 bases to trimming and J lost 2 bases, with 11 bases between them. CDR1 SGHNT and CDR2 YYREEE come from the germline V gene (reference sequence). The CDR3 DNA is TGTGCCAGCAGCTTGGAAGGGGGTCGTCAAGAGACCCAGTACTTC. It translates to CASSLEGGRQETQYF.

The sample holds one count of this clone. The chain joins TRBV30 to TRBJ2-5, with 12 bases identical to TRBD2. The CDR3 sequence is 14 residues long. Germline V CDR1 and CDR2: GTSNPN, SVGIG (reference sequence). Losses at the gene ends were 4 bases for V and 2 bases for J; bases not matched to a gene: 2. The CDR3 bases are TGTGCCTGGAAACTAGCGGGGGGTCAAGAGACCCAGTACTTC. This codes for CAWKLAGGQETQYF.

This CDR3 is CASGLQTAPTVEQYF. DNA of the CDR3: TGTGCCAGCGGTCTCCAGACAGCCCCCACGGTCGAGCAGTACTTC. The chain employs TRBV21-1 and TRBJ2-7; the DNA was not used to check the table's D call, TRBD1. TRBV21-1 is a recognized pseudogene. This CDR3 has 15 amino acids.